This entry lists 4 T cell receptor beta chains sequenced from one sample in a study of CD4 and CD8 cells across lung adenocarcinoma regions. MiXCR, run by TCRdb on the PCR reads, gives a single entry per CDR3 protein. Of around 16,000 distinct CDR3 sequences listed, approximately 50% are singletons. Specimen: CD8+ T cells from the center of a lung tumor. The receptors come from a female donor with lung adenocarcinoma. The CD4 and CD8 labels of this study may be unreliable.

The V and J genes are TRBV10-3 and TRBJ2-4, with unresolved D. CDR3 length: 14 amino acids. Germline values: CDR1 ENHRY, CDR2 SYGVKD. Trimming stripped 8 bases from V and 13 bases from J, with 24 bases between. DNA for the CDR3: TGTGCCATCTCGGCGGTGATAGCCGGAGATACGCAGTACTTC. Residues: CAISAVIAGDTQYF.

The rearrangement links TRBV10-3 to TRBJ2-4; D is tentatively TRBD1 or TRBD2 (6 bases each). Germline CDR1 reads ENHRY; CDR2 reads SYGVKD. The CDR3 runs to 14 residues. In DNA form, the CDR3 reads TGTCGCGTCCCGGGGATGGGGGGCACAGACATTCAGTACTTC. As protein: CRVPGMGGTDIQYF.

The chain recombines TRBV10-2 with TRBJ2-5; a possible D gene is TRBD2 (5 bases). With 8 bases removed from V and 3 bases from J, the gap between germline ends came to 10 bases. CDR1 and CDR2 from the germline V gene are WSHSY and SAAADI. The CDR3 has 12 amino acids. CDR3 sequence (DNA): TGCGCCAGCGCGGACTTCGAAGAGACCCAGTACTTC. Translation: CASADFEETQYF.

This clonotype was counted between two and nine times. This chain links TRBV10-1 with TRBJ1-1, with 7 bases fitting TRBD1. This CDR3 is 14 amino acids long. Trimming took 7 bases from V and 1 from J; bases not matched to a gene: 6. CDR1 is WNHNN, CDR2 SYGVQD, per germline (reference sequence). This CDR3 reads CASTRDSTNTEAFF. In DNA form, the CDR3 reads TGCGCCAGCACTCGGGACAGCACGAACACTGAAGCTTTCTTT.